Below are 12 T cell receptor beta chains sequenced from a single sample in a study of T cell changes during pregnancy in multiple sclerosis. Clones were sequenced by immunoSEQ multiplex PCR, and TCRdb holds only the in-frame ones, with some missing. The table shows over 45,000 clones, with roughly 92% occurring only once. The material sequenced was peripheral blood, taken in the third trimester of pregnancy. Receptors were obtained from a female donor with multiple sclerosis, enrolled in a pregnancy study.

J is TRBJ2-7 and V is TRBV28; 12 positions match TRBD2. This CDR3 region has 14 residues. With V trimmed by 3 bases and J by 6 bases, 3 bases remained unmatched. In germline, CDR1 is MDHEN, CDR2 SYDVKM. CDR3 nucleotide sequence: TGTGCCAGCAGTTTGACTAGCGGGAGTGGCGAGCAGTACTTC. Its protein is CASSLTSGSGEQYF.

This chain uses TRBV4-3 with TRBJ1-1; D is ambiguous. V was cut by 0 bases and J by 1 base, with 9 bases left in between. Germline CDR1 is LGHNA and CDR2 is YSLEER. The CDR3 contains 15 residues. In nucleotides, the CDR3 is TGCGCCAGCAGCCAAGATCTTGGCAGGAACACTGAAGCTTTCTTT. It yields the protein CASSQDLGRNTEAFF.

The J gene is TRBJ2-3, the V gene TRBV11-3; 12 bases line up with TRBD2. Unmatched junction bases numbered 6, after V lost 5 bases and J lost 3 bases. The germline gives CDR1 SGHNT, CDR2 YENEEA. CDR3 length: 16 residues. The DNA of the CDR3 is TGTGCCAGCAGCCCTAGCGGGAGGGCCAATACAGATACGCAGTATTTT. As protein: CASSPSGRANTDTQYF.

This rearrangement joins TRBV2 to TRBJ1-1; TRBD1 might be the D (5 bases). This CDR3 region has 12 residues. Germline V gene lookup returns CDR1 SNHLY and CDR2 FYNNEI. V was trimmed by 8 bases and J by 2 bases, leaving 9 bases between them. The CDR3 region is CASSGVNTEAFF. CDR3 DNA: TGTGCCAGCTCGGGGGTCAACACTGAAGCTTTCTTT.

V is TRBV7-6 and J is TRBJ1-3; D gene unclear. Germline V gives CDR1 SGHVS, CDR2 FNYEAQ. The CDR3 runs to 17 residues. V lost 1 base and J lost 4, with 17 bases in between. Here the CDR3 reads CASSLVVGQAGGNTIYF. The DNA of the CDR3 is TGTGCCAGCAGCTTAGTAGTCGGGCAGGCGGGAGGAAACACCATATATTTT. Using reference TRBV7-6 and TRBJ1-3 for the parts outside the CDR3, the full variable domain is GAGVSQSPRYKVTKRGQDVALRCDPISGHVSLYWYRQALGQGPEFLTYFNYEAQQDKSGLPNDRFSAERPEGSISTLTIQRTEQRDSAMYRCASSLVVGQAGGNTIYFGEGSWLTVV.

The J gene is TRBJ2-1, the V gene TRBV5-8; the match to TRBD2 covers 9 bases. V lost 0 bases to trimming and J lost 9 bases; unmatched junction nucleotides: 7. From germline, CDR1 is SGHTS and CDR2 YDEGEE. There are 15 residues in the CDR3. The CDR3 loop reads CASSLGISGSIEQFF. The CDR3 nucleotides are TGTGCCAGCAGCTTGGGGATTAGCGGGAGTATTGAGCAGTTCTTC. The variable domain in full, completed from reference TRBV5-8 and TRBJ2-1, reads EAGVTQSPTHLIKTRGQQATLRCSPISGHTSVYWYQQALGLGLQFLLWYDEGEERNRGNFPPRFSGRQFPNYSSELNVNALELEDSALYLCASSLGISGSIEQFFGPGTRLTVL.

This clone showed up just once. The gene calls are TRBV27 and TRBJ1-1; no definite D call. V lost 2 bases to trimming and J lost 5 bases, with 15 bases between them. Germline values: CDR1 MNHEY, CDR2 SMNVEV (reference sequence). There are 15 residues in the CDR3. The CDR3 sequence: CASSLLFGEETEAFF. The CDR3, as DNA: TGTGCCAGCAGTTTACTCTTCGGGGAGGAAACTGAAGCTTTCTTT.

The chain couples TRBV28 to TRBJ1-2, with D possibly TRBD1 on 5 matching bases. There are 12 residues in the CDR3. Trimming took 2 bases from V and 4 from J, leaving 5 bases between them. Germline V gene data show CDR1 as MDHEN and CDR2 as SYDVKM. CDR3 coding DNA: TGTGCCAGCAGTTTAAGGGGCTATGGCTACACCTTC. Its translation is CASSLRGYGYTF.

This clone occurred once. The gene calls are TRBV28 and TRBJ2-7, with D uncertain. The CDR3 has 13 amino acids. Trimming took off 2 bases at V and 1 base at J, with 6 bases between the two ends. CDR1 and CDR2 (germline): MDHEN, SYDVKM. Here the CDR3 DNA reads TGTGCCAGCAGTTTAGAGGAATCCTACGAGCAGTACTTC. Amino acids: CASSLEESYEQYF.

V usage is TRBV20-1 and J usage is TRBJ2-1, with D uncertain. The V end lost 5 bases, the J end lost 11 bases, and 13 bases lay between the germline ends. This CDR3 contains 11 residues. CDR1 and CDR2 from the germline V gene are DFQATT and SNEGSKA (reference sequence). CDR3 bases: TGCAGTGCTTTTAGCCGTCAAAAGCAGTTCTTC. Translating it yields CSAFSRQKQFF.

This clone was recorded only once. The V gene is TRBV7-9, the J gene TRBJ2-4; D is uncertain. The CDR3 has 12 amino acids. Trimming pared 4 bases from V and 8 bases from J, leaving 9 bases between. CDR1 and CDR2 from the germline V gene are SEHNR and FQNEAQ (reference sequence). Here the CDR3 DNA reads TGTGCCAGCAGCTCCCTGGCGGACATTCAGTACTTC. As protein: CASSSLADIQYF.

This clone came up a few times. CDR3: CASSQEDRGREKLFF. CDR3 bases: TGCGCCAGCAGCCAAGAGGACAGGGGTAGGGAAAAACTGTTTTTT. The chain links TRBV4-1 to TRBJ1-4; 9 positions agree with TRBD1. This CDR3 contains 15 residues. CDR1 is MGHRA, CDR2 YSYEKL, per germline. The J segment lost 8 bases and the V segment lost 0 bases, leaving 4 bases of the junction unmatched.